Listed below are T cell receptor beta chains from one sample, sequenced in a study of post-analysis software for immune sequencing data. TCRdb re-called the PCR reads through MiXCR, storing one row per CDR3 protein. The sample includes about 820,000 distinct CDR3 sequences, approximately 50% seen only once; the top ten take 4.6%. Sequencing used blood. The receptors come from a girl aged 5 to 17 with multiple sclerosis. CDR3s include the opening cysteine and the closing phenylalanine or tryptophan. D genes are given only for firm matches.

D | V | CDR3
. | TRBV14 | CASSLFFNRAPAGAFF
TRBD1 | TRBV5-6 | CASSFRTGLDYGYTF
. | TRBV12-5 | CASGPLRDRAYEQYF
. | TRBV29-1 | CSVIRTQETQYF
TRBD1 | TRBV14 | CASSQDLLPGQSYGYTF
. | TRBV28 | CASSSQGIDTQYF
TRBD1 | TRBV29-1 | CSAGGKGTGMMTDTQYF
TRBD2 | TRBV3-1 | CASSHFTSGHEQFF
. | TRBV12-3/TRBV12-4 | CASSLQRFGDTRYF
. | TRBV12-3/TRBV12-4 | CASSLVAADPSNEQFF
. | TRBV9 | CASSVIQGNMPGELFF
. | TRBV4-1 | CASSQEGAQSFYGYTF
. | TRBV5-1 | CASSLARLGETQYF
. | TRBV29-1 | CSVVQQYQETQYF
. | TRBV29-1 | CSVVLLWGQSYNEQFF
. | TRBV4-1 | CASSQARTATDQETQYF
TRBD2 | TRBV2 | CARAVTGLAGSFDMDTQYF
TRBD1 | TRBV18 | CASSPPGQGIGEQFF
. | TRBV7-9 | CASSLEGPNQPQHF
TRBD1 | TRBV29-1 | CSVGLSTDRGNEQYF
. | TRBV9 | CASSPNPGTSGYGYTF
. | TRBV29-1 | CSVGSGGGFGEQFF
. | TRBV5-1 | CASSLQGGMGLRNEQYF
. | TRBV7-2 | CASSPQTAGGTEAFF
. | TRBV20-1 | CSARPRVPYEQYF
. | TRBV12-3/TRBV12-4 | CASSLAVSEQYF
. | TRBV21-1 | CASSFQNRGYPTDTQYF